Each of the 28 T cell receptor beta chains below was sequenced from the same sample in a study of T cell responses to AZD1222 COVID-19 vaccine. The method was immunoSEQ multiplex PCR; TCRdb's version includes in-frame clones alone and lacks a portion of them. The sample consists of about 180,000 clones, about 91% of them appearing once. This specimen was peripheral blood, taken on day 0 of AZD1222 vaccination. The receptors come from an adult in good health.

This rearrangement joins TRBV21-1 to TRBJ1-2. TRBV21-1 is recorded as a pseudogene. The CDR3 runs 16 residues. The DNA of the CDR3 is TGTGCCAGCACCGGGGGGGGGCGCAAAACCGAAAATGGCTACACCTTC. Protein sequence: CASTGGGRKTENGYTF.

V and J are TRBV2 and TRBJ1-2; D perhaps matches TRBD1 (5 bases). The V gene's germline CDR1 is SNHLY and CDR2 FYNNEI. Trimming left V 4 bases short and J 3 bases short, with 9 bases between. This CDR3 is built from 13 residues. CDR3 amino acids: CASSVGDDYGYTF. The DNA of the CDR3 is TGTGCCAGCAGTGTGGGGGACGACTATGGCTACACCTTC.

The chain is built from TRBV6-5 and TRBJ1-2; maybe TRBD1 (5 bases). This CDR3 has 14 residues. Per germline, CDR1 MNHEY and CDR2 SVGAGI. V lost 6 bases to trimming and J lost 0 bases, with 11 bases between them. CDR3 coding DNA: TGTGCCAGCAGGGGACGGCTCGCTAACTATGGCTACACCTTC. The encoded protein is CASRGRLANYGYTF.

CDR3 sequence reads: CASSGDRGMNTEAFF. The CDR3 bases are TGCGCCAGCAGCGGGGACAGGGGGATGAACACTGAAGCTTTCTTT. The chain combines TRBV5-1 with TRBJ1-1; 11 bases line up with TRBD1. The CDR3 loop spans 15 amino acids. Germline loops: CDR1 SGHRS, CDR2 YFSETQ. Trimming cost V 4 bases and J 0 bases; bases outside gene matches: 2.

J is TRBJ1-1 and V is TRBV5-1; TRBD1 matches at 11 bases. Germline CDR1 SGHRS, CDR2 YFSETQ. This CDR3 contains 14 residues. With 4 bases clipped from V and 4 bases from J, the junction kept 3 bases outside the gene matches. The CDR3 DNA is TGCGCCAGCAGCCCTGGGACAGGGGGCACTGAAGCTTTCTTT. Amino acids: CASSPGTGGTEAFF. The whole variable domain, remainder taken from reference TRBV5-1 and TRBJ1-1, is KAGVTQTPRYLIKTRGQQVTLSCSPISGHRSVSWYQQTPGQGLQFLFEYFSETQRNKGNFPGRFSGRQFSNSRSEMNVSTLELGDSALYLCASSPGTGGTEAFFGQGTRLTVV.

This clone has a single count. V usage is TRBV24-1 and J usage is TRBJ2-7; a possible D gene is TRBD1 (5 bases). This CDR3 region has 13 residues. The germline V and J ends were trimmed by 7 bases and 5 bases, with 14 bases remaining between them. Germline values: CDR1 KGHDR, CDR2 SFDVKD. As DNA, the CDR3 is TGTGCCACCAGCTCACAGGACAAGGACGAGCAGTACTTC. Its translation: CATSSQDKDEQYF.

V is TRBV11-3 and J is TRBJ2-7; 7 nucleotides align to TRBD1. The CDR3 extends over 14 amino acids. Germline CDR1 is SGHNT and CDR2 is YENEEA. V trimming: 5 bases; J trimming: 0 bases; junction bases outside the gene matches: 4. The CDR3 loop is CASSPGQSSYEQYF. DNA for the CDR3: TGTGCCAGCAGCCCGGGACAGAGCTCCTACGAGCAGTACTTC.

This clone was detected once. The chain employs TRBV9 and TRBJ1-2; D is possibly TRBD1 (6 bases). Trimming pared 0 bases from V and 3 bases from J, leaving 12 bases between. The CDR3 is 15 amino acids. Germline CDR1 is SGDLS and CDR2 is YYNGEE. CDR3 nucleotides: TGTGCCAGCAGCGTAGCTGCGGGGGCAGACTATGGCTACACCTTC. Its translation is CASSVAAGADYGYTF.

V gene TRBV10-3 combines with J gene TRBJ1-1; possibly TRBD1 for D (6 bases). The CDR3 length is 15 residues. Trimming shortened V by 3 bases and J by 4 bases, and 15 bases separated the two germline ends. Germline V gene sequence: CDR1 ENHRY, CDR2 SYGVKD. The CDR3: CAISDAVQGPTEAFF. The CDR3 coding sequence is TGTGCCATCAGTGACGCGGTACAGGGCCCCACTGAAGCTTTCTTT.

This chain joins TRBV4-1 and TRBJ2-7; TRBD2 is a possible D gene (7 bases). Per the germline V gene, CDR1 is MGHRA and CDR2 is YSYEKL. V shed 0 bases and J shed 4 bases, with 10 bases lying between them. CDR3 length equals 14 residues. CDR3 amino acids: CASSQEGGRYEQYF. DNA of the CDR3: TGCGCCAGCAGCCAAGAGGGGGGGCGATACGAGCAGTACTTC.

The rearrangement links TRBV20-1 to TRBJ2-7; the D call may be TRBD1 or TRBD2 (5 bases each). V was trimmed by 3 bases and J by 1 base, leaving 13 bases between them. Germline V gene data show CDR1 as DFQATT and CDR2 as SNEGSKA (reference sequence). There are 14 residues in the CDR3. The CDR3 DNA sequence: TGCAGTGCTAGTAACCGGGACCAATCCTACGAGCAGTACTTC. As protein: CSASNRDQSYEQYF.

The chain couples TRBV6-5 to TRBJ1-1; 7 bases are a match to TRBD1. CDR3 length: 13 residues. V was pared by 6 bases and J by 4 bases, with 5 bases of the junction left unmatched. Germline V CDR1 and CDR2: MNHEY, SVGAGI. The CDR3 DNA sequence: TGTGCCAGCAGCTTACAGGGGTCCACTGAAGCTTTCTTT. This sequence encodes CASSLQGSTEAFF.

This CDR3 reads CASSQTSGANVLTF. The CDR3 nucleotides read TGCGCCAGCAGCCAAACTAGTGGGGCCAACGTCCTGACTTTC. The genes are TRBV5-1 and TRBJ2-6; D possibly corresponds to TRBD2 (5 bases). V shed 4 bases and J shed 3 bases, with 8 bases lying between them. This CDR3 is 14 amino acids long. Germline V gene data show CDR1 as SGHRS and CDR2 as YFSETQ.

The V call is TRBV15, the J call TRBJ1-4, with D uncertain. The CDR3 sequence is 13 residues long. Per germline, CDR1 LNHNV and CDR2 YYDKDF (reference sequence). Trimming removed 4 bases at V and 10 bases at J, with 13 bases between. CDR3 DNA sequence: TGTGCCACCAGCAAGTACGAGGTTGGAAAACTGTTTTTT. Its protein is CATSKYEVGKLFF.

The chain uses TRBV7-9 and TRBJ1-2; no firm D call. Per germline, CDR1 SEHNR and CDR2 FQNEAQ (reference sequence). Trimming cost V 1 base and J 0 bases, with 6 bases left between them. The CDR3 loop spans 14 amino acids. The CDR3 DNA follows: TGTGCCAGCAGCTTAGGTGGAACTAACTATGGCTACACCTTC. It encodes CASSLGGTNYGYTF.

This clone was seen only a few times. The CDR3, as DNA: TGTGCCAGCAGCCAAGATGGGAACAGTCGTTTCACAGATACGCAGTATTTT. This encodes CASSQDGNSRFTDTQYF. The J gene is TRBJ2-3, the V gene TRBV4-2; D uncertain. Trimming removed 0 bases from V and 2 bases from J, with 15 bases in between. This CDR3 has 17 amino acids. Germline assignment: CDR1 LGHNA and CDR2 YNFKEQ.

The rearrangement uses TRBV6-5 and TRBJ2-7; D is possibly TRBD1 or TRBD2 (5 bases each). This CDR3 is 14 amino acids long. The germline gives CDR1 MNHEY, CDR2 SVGAGI. V lost 0 bases, J lost 2 bases, and 8 bases lay in between. The CDR3 DNA reads TGTGCCAGCAGTTACTCGCAGGGAGCCTACGAGCAGTACTTC. As protein: CASSYSQGAYEQYF.

The rearrangement links TRBV28 to TRBJ2-1; tentatively, D is TRBD1 or TRBD2 (5 bases each). The CDR3 totals 17 residues. Germline CDR1 MDHEN, CDR2 SYDVKM. Trimming removed 5 bases from V and 0 bases from J, with 17 bases in between. The CDR3 sequence is CASSTPLWGSSYNEQFF. CDR3 DNA: TGTGCCAGCAGTACTCCCCTTTGGGGGAGCTCCTACAATGAGCAGTTCTTC.

The gene calls are TRBV19 and TRBJ1-5, with a weak D call TRBD1 (5 bases). Germline V gene data show CDR1 as LNHDA and CDR2 as SQIVND (reference sequence). Trimming took 6 bases from V and 5 from J, leaving 14 bases between them. CDR3 length: 14 residues. CDR3 in DNA: TGTGCCAGTAGCGAGCTCAGGGAACATCAGCCCCAGCATTTT. Protein product: CASSELREHQPQHF.

This chain uses TRBV6-1 with TRBJ2-5; TRBD2 agrees at 15 bases. Germline CDR1 reads MNHNS; CDR2 reads SASEGT. Trimming at V came to 4 bases and at J to 2 bases, leaving 8 bases not matched to a gene. CDR3 length equals 18 residues. The CDR3 bases are TGTGCCAGCAGTGTGGGACTAGCGGGGGGCTGGCAGCAAGAGACCCAGTACTTC. Translated, it gives CASSVGLAGGWQQETQYF.

On this clone itself: Within the sample, other DNA sequences also encode this same CDR3. The chain couples TRBV5-1 to TRBJ1-5, with D perhaps matching TRBD1 (6 bases). Per the germline V gene, CDR1 is SGHRS and CDR2 is YFSETQ. Trimming shortened V by 2 bases and J by 6 bases, and 12 bases separated the two germline ends. The CDR3 has 14 amino acids. The CDR3 loop is CASSLGGEGQPQHF. The CDR3 nucleotides read TGCGCCAGCAGCTTAGGGGGAGAGGGTCAGCCCCAGCATTTT.

The rearrangement joins TRBV4-1 to TRBJ2-1; D is unclear. CDR3 length equals 14 residues. In germline, CDR1 is MGHRA, CDR2 YSYEKL. V dropped 0 bases and J dropped 4 bases, with 7 bases sitting between them. Here the CDR3 DNA reads TGCGCCAGCAGCCAAGATACGGCGTACAATGAGCAGTTCTTC. Its protein is CASSQDTAYNEQFF.

The chain combines TRBV29-1 with TRBJ2-7, with D possibly TRBD2 on 6 matching bases. The V and J ends lost 6 bases and 0 bases respectively, with 15 bases between them. The CDR3 spans 14 residues. Germline values: CDR1 SQVTM, CDR2 ANQGSEA. The CDR3 coding sequence is TGCAGCGTAGTCCGGGACGGGAGCTCCTACGAGCAGTACTTC. Residues: CSVVRDGSSYEQYF.

V is TRBV27 and J is TRBJ2-5; 7 bases line up with TRBD1. Looked up from germline, CDR1 is MNHEY and CDR2 is SMNVEV (reference sequence). CDR3 length: 13 amino acids. J gave up 5 bases and V 5 bases, and 5 bases lay outside the gene matches. The CDR3: CASSARQGETQYF. In nucleotides, the CDR3 is TGTGCCAGCAGTGCCCGACAGGGTGAGACCCAGTACTTC.

In nucleotides, the CDR3 is TGTGCCAGTAGCACCGACAGGGGAACGACTGAAGCTTTCTTT. It translates to CASSTDRGTTEAFF. This sequence joins TRBV19 and TRBJ1-1, with 8 bases that match TRBD1. Germline loops: CDR1 LNHDA, CDR2 SQIVND (reference sequence). V shed 6 bases, J shed 5 bases, and the junction held 8 bases outside the gene matches. CDR3 size: 14 residues.

The rearrangement uses TRBV5-4 and TRBJ2-5; no reliable D call. The CDR3 totals 13 residues. Germline CDR1 and CDR2: SGHNT and YYREEE (reference sequence). V dropped 4 bases and J dropped 7 bases, with 14 bases sitting between them. DNA of the CDR3: TGTGCCAGCAGCCCGGACCTAATGGGGACCCAGTACTTC. This sequence encodes CASSPDLMGTQYF. Looking up the rest from reference TRBV5-4 and TRBJ2-5 gives the full variable domain: ETGVTQSPTHLIKTRGQQVTLRCSSQSGHNTVSWYQQALGQGPQFIFQYYREEENGRGNFPPRFSGLQFPNYSSELNVNALELDDSALYLCASSPDLMGTQYFGPGTRLLVL.

This chain links TRBV4-2 with TRBJ2-2, with D perhaps matching TRBD1 (5 bases). V was cut by 0 bases and J by 4 bases, with 9 bases left in between. Germline CDR1 reads LGHNA; CDR2 reads YNFKEQ. This CDR3 is 15 amino acids long. CDR3: CASSQESGITGELFF. In DNA, the CDR3 is TGTGCCAGCAGCCAAGAGTCAGGGATCACCGGGGAGCTGTTTTTT.

V usage is TRBV7-8 and J usage is TRBJ1-6; D is uncertain. The CDR3 is made up of 14 amino acids. Germline-derived CDR1 and CDR2 are SGHVS and FQNEAQ. V shed 5 bases and J shed 6 bases, with 11 bases lying between them. For the CDR3, the DNA is TGTGCCAGCAGCCCGGTGCAGGCTAATTCACCCCTCCACTTT. It codes for CASSPVQANSPLHF.